This TCR beta chain came from a study of CD8+CD57+ T cells in acquired aplastic anemia. For the study at large: The study obtained an average of 3.2 ug of DNA from sorted CD4+ and CD8+ cells. Regarding the study as a whole: Overlap between patients and controls comprised 25 to 30 CD8+ CDR3 sequences. The study found no significant CD8+ Simpson's diversity difference between patients and controls.

Concerning this clonotype: The antigen is unknown.

Trimming cost V 0 bases and J 4 bases, with 10 bases left between them. The germline gives CDR1 ENHRY, CDR2 SYGVKD. The length of the CDR3 is 15 residues. TCR beta VDJ combinations and CDR3 sequences were profiled from genomic DNA. MiXCR, applied by TCRdb to the reads, yields one record per CDR3 protein. The sample carries about 420,000 distinct CDR3 sequences, about two thirds recorded once. This TCR was recovered from a human donor in good health, serving as a control. This rearrangement joins TRBV10-3 to TRBJ1-3; D not certain. The specimen sequenced was sorted CD4+, CD8+, or CD8+CD57+ T cells (not recorded which) from PBMCs. In DNA form, the CDR3 reads TGTGCCATCAGTGAGTCGAGGAGATTCGGAAACACCATATATTTT. Protein product: CAISESRRFGNTIYF.